A single sample is the source of the 26 T cell receptor beta chains below, sequenced in a study of identical twins. MiXCR was run by TCRdb on the 5' RACE reads, yielding one entry per CDR3 protein. This sample has a few hundred thousand distinct CDR3 sequences, with around a tenth found just once. The same sample was also studied in work on yellow fever vaccine responses in identical twins.

Specimen: PBMCs. Receptors were obtained from a woman aged 18-29 years in good health.

The gene calls are TRBV20-1 and TRBJ2-7, with 9 bases fitting TRBD2. Per the germline V gene, CDR1 is DFQATT and CDR2 is SNEGSKA (reference sequence). Trimming at V came to 6 bases and at J to 6 bases, leaving 9 bases not matched to a gene. The CDR3 is 13 amino acids. CDR3 loop: CSATVAGVFEQYF. As DNA, the CDR3 is TGCAGTGCGACGGTAGCGGGAGTTTTCGAGCAGTACTTC.

This clonotype was seen only a few times. The chain employs TRBV7-2 and TRBJ1-6; perhaps TRBD1 as D (5 bases). Germline-derived CDR1 and CDR2 are SGHTA and FQGNSA. Trimming took 4 bases from V and 9 from J, leaving 16 bases between them. The CDR3 spans 15 residues. The CDR3 here is CASSYSGLGGSPLHF. CDR3 bases: TGTGCCAGCAGCTATTCGGGGTTGGGGGGTTCACCCCTCCACTTT.

The gene calls are TRBV5-1 and TRBJ2-1, with TRBD2 matching over 14 bases. Germline assignment: CDR1 SGHRS and CDR2 YFSETQ. There are 17 residues in the CDR3. V was pared by 0 bases and J by 8 bases, with 7 bases of the junction left unmatched. This CDR3 is CASSLETGTSGGHEQFF. CDR3 in DNA: TGCGCCAGCAGCTTGGAAACCGGGACTAGCGGGGGACATGAGCAGTTCTTC.

This clonotype was seen at least ten times. The gene calls are TRBV6-1 and TRBJ2-5, with unresolved D. Germline V gene data show CDR1 as MNHNS and CDR2 as SASEGT. The CDR3 is made up of 15 amino acids. The V and J ends lost 3 bases and 2 bases respectively, with 13 bases between them. Here the CDR3 DNA reads TGTGCCAGCAGTGACGGCTCAAGGAATCAAGAGACCCAGTACTTC. Translated, it gives CASSDGSRNQETQYF.

This clonotype was counted at least ten times. This chain connects TRBV6-2 or TRBV6-3 to TRBJ2-5; 11 nucleotides line up with TRBD2. With V trimmed by 7 bases and J by 7 bases, 11 bases remained unmatched. CDR1 MNHEY and CDR2 SVGEGT come from the germline V gene. CDR3 length: 15 residues. The CDR3 nucleotides are TGTGCCAGCACCTTACAGCCCGGGACTAGCGGGACCCAGTACTTC. Residues: CASTLQPGTSGTQYF.

This clonotype showed up many times. The rearrangement joins TRBV29-1 to TRBJ2-3, with D tentatively TRBD1 or TRBD2 (5 bases each). This CDR3 is 15 amino acids long. V was clipped by 0 bases and J by 2 bases, with 12 bases between them. The germline V gene has CDR1 SQVTM and CDR2 ANQGSEA. CDR3 sequence (DNA): TGCAGCGTTGAAGATCCGGGGACCTACACAGATACGCAGTATTTT. Amino acids: CSVEDPGTYTDTQYF.

This clonotype was counted many times. The chain has TRBV20-1 and TRBJ2-3; D might be TRBD2 (6 bases). Germline assignment: CDR1 DFQATT and CDR2 SNEGSKA (reference sequence). The V end was cut by 1 base, the J end by 3 bases, with 20 bases between. The CDR3 is made up of 17 amino acids. CDR3 bases: TGCAGTGCTAGAGGAGTAGCTCGTGGTCGGGGGACAGATACGCAGTATTTT. It translates to CSARGVARGRGTDTQYF.

V usage is TRBV27 and J usage is TRBJ2-4; D gene unclear. V dropped 6 bases and J dropped 0 bases, with 15 bases sitting between them. This CDR3 comprises 16 residues. Germline CDR1 MNHEY, CDR2 SMNVEV (reference sequence). The CDR3 protein is CASSPNGPLAKNIQYF. The CDR3 DNA is TGTGCCAGCAGCCCCAATGGTCCGCTAGCCAAAAACATTCAGTACTTC.

Ten or more counts support this clonotype. V gene TRBV7-8 combines with J gene TRBJ1-1, with 7 bases aligning to TRBD1. J lost 11 bases, V lost 4 bases, and 7 bases had no gene match. The germline CDR1 and CDR2 sequences are SGHVS and FQNEAQ. The CDR3 length is 12 residues. CDR3 in DNA: TGTGCCAGCAGCTGGGACAGCCGGTGGGCTTTCTTT. This gives the protein CASSWDSRWAFF.

In its sample, this clonotype was seen a few times. This chain uses TRBV13 with TRBJ2-3; 14 nucleotides line up with TRBD2. Germline V gives CDR1 PRHDT, CDR2 FYEKMQ (reference sequence). The CDR3 consists of 16 residues. V lost 5 bases to trimming and J lost 6 bases; unmatched junction nucleotides: 7. The CDR3 spells CASSIGLAGGEDTQYF. The CDR3 nucleotides read TGTGCCAGCAGCATTGGACTAGCGGGGGGAGAGGATACGCAGTATTTT.

This chain joins TRBV12-3 or TRBV12-4 and TRBJ2-7; D unclear. Trimming shortened V by 1 base and J by 4 bases, and 5 bases separated the two germline ends. The CDR3 sequence is 12 residues long. CDR3 in DNA: TGTGCCAGCAGTTTAGAGTGGTACGAGCAGTACTTC. Residues: CASSLEWYEQYF.

The genes are TRBV20-1 and TRBJ2-2, with D possibly matching TRBD1 (6 bases). Germline V gene lookup returns CDR1 DFQATT and CDR2 SNEGSKA (reference sequence). CDR3 length: 14 residues. V dropped 1 base and J dropped 8 bases, with 14 bases sitting between them. The DNA of the CDR3 is TGCAGTGCTAGAGGGGGGCAGTGGTTAGGGGAGCTGTTTTTT. It codes for CSARGGQWLGELFF.

This clonotype was detected many times. The rearrangement uses TRBV29-1 and TRBJ2-7; a weak D match, TRBD1 (5 bases). Germline V CDR1 and CDR2: SQVTM, ANQGSEA. The CDR3 has 14 residues. The germline V and J ends were trimmed by 2 bases and 4 bases, with 15 bases remaining between them. CDR3 nucleotides: TGCAGCGTTGAAAGGGGTCCCATGGGATACGAGCAGTACTTC. It translates to CSVERGPMGYEQYF.

This clonotype has at least ten counts. V is TRBV7-2 and J is TRBJ1-5; 8 bases align to TRBD1. Germline loops: CDR1 SGHTA, CDR2 FQGNSA. Losses at the gene ends were 5 bases for V and 4 bases for J; bases not matched to a gene: 4. The CDR3 has 14 amino acids. The CDR3 nucleotides read TGTGCCAGCAGCCTCGACAGGGGAAATCAGCCCCAGCATTTT. Amino acids: CASSLDRGNQPQHF.

The V and J genes are TRBV20-1 and TRBJ2-1; perhaps TRBD2 as D (6 bases). Germline values: CDR1 DFQATT, CDR2 SNEGSKA (reference sequence). With 3 bases removed from V and 6 bases from J, the gap between germline ends came to 18 bases. The CDR3 is 15 amino acids. Written as DNA, the CDR3 is TGCAGTGCTAGGGGCGGGACCCTCGGGGGCAATGAGCAGTTCTTC. Its protein product is CSARGGTLGGNEQFF.

The sample holds a few counts of this clonotype. The chain couples TRBV4-1 to TRBJ2-3, with D perhaps TRBD1 (6 bases). The V end lost 0 bases, the J end lost 6 bases, and 22 bases lay between the germline ends. CDR1 MGHRA and CDR2 YSYEKL come from the germline V gene. There are 18 residues in the CDR3. The CDR3 spells CASSQDPGQGTIADTQYF. The CDR3 bases are TGCGCCAGCAGCCAAGATCCCGGGCAGGGGACGATCGCGGATACGCAGTATTTT.

This clonotype has ten or more counts. The chain is built from TRBV20-1 and TRBJ1-4, with a possible D match to TRBD1 (6 bases). This CDR3 is built from 15 residues. Per the germline V gene, CDR1 is DFQATT and CDR2 is SNEGSKA (reference sequence). The V end was cut by 5 bases, the J end by 3 bases, with 16 bases between. The CDR3 loop is CSAPSYRAANEKLFF. The DNA for the CDR3 is TGCAGTGCTCCTTCCTACAGGGCGGCTAATGAAAAACTGTTTTTT.

This clonotype came up a few times. The rearrangement links TRBV6-2 or TRBV6-3 to TRBJ1-2; D gene ambiguous. Trimming cost V 7 bases and J 4 bases, with 16 bases left between them. The CDR3 totals 14 residues. The V gene's germline CDR1 is MNHEY and CDR2 SVGEGT. This chain's CDR3 is CASTRLGKGYGYTF. CDR3 nucleotide sequence: TGTGCCAGCACCAGACTCGGAAAGGGCTATGGCTACACCTTC.

This clonotype showed up just a few times. This chain joins TRBV20-1 and TRBJ2-7, with TRBD2 matching over 8 bases. The CDR3 length is 17 residues. After removal of 0 bases from V and 5 bases from J, the junction contained 15 bases not matched to a gene. Germline values: CDR1 DFQATT, CDR2 SNEGSKA (reference sequence). The CDR3 bases are TGCAGTGCTAGAGATCGGGAGGGCGGGGGGAAACCCCACGAGCAGTACTTC. It encodes CSARDREGGGKPHEQYF.

In regard to this clonotype: This may arise from a read error, as a much more abundant clone is one base away. This sequence joins TRBV12-3 or TRBV12-4 and TRBJ2-7; D is perhaps TRBD1 (6 bases). Trimming removed 6 bases from V and 8 bases from J, with 14 bases in between. The CDR3 loop spans 12 amino acids. In nucleotides, the CDR3 is TGTGCCAGCAGGTCCAGGGGTAACAAGCAGTACTTC. Residues: CASRSRGNKQYF.

This clonotype has only a few counts. This chain links TRBV7-8 with TRBJ2-5; a possible D gene is TRBD2 (5 bases). Between the trimmed V and J ends, which lost 4 bases and 7 bases, there was a span of 19 bases. Germline CDR1 is SGHVS and CDR2 is FQNEAQ. This CDR3 is built from 15 residues. In DNA form, the CDR3 reads TGTGCCAGCAGCTCTGCTGAGCTCACACTAGGGACCCAGTACTTC. Translated: CASSSAELTLGTQYF. The full variable domain, its missing parts supplied by reference TRBV7-8 and TRBJ2-5, is GAGVSQSPRYKVAKRGQDVALRCDPISGHVSLFWYQQALGQGPEFLTYFQNEAQLDKSGLPSDRFFAERPEGSVSTLKIQRTQQEDSAVYLCASSSAELTLGTQYFGPGTRLLVL.

This clonotype has only one observation. The chain carries TRBV23-1 and TRBJ2-5; 7 bases line up with TRBD2. TRBV23-1 is assigned to the ORF class and has an uncertain function. This CDR3 region has 23 residues. Trimming cost V 0 bases and J 3 bases; bases outside gene matches: 28. This CDR3 is CASSQSKEGERESKRGYEETQYF. CDR3 DNA sequence: TGCGCCAGCAGTCAATCGAAAGAAGGGGAGCGGGAATCGAAGCGGGGATACGAAGAGACCCAGTACTTC.

The gene calls are TRBV11-2 and TRBJ2-4, with 11 bases lining up with TRBD1. The V gene's germline CDR1 is SGHAT and CDR2 FQNNGV. There are 15 residues in the CDR3. V dropped 5 bases and J dropped 6; count of bases not matched to a gene: 6. CDR3 loop: CASSRGQGVGNIQYF. The CDR3 coding sequence is TGTGCCAGCAGCAGGGGACAGGGGGTTGGAAACATTCAGTACTTC.

This clonotype was observed many times. J is TRBJ2-1 and V is TRBV20-1; a possible D gene is TRBD2 (6 bases). V shed 5 bases and J shed 7 bases, with 24 bases lying between them. Looked up from germline, CDR1 is DFQATT and CDR2 is SNEGSKA (reference sequence). There are 16 residues in the CDR3. The CDR3 loop reads CSASQRWRGAVNEQFF. CDR3 in DNA: TGCAGTGCTTCCCAGAGATGGCGGGGAGCCGTGAATGAGCAGTTCTTC.

This clonotype came up many times. The chain couples TRBV5-1 to TRBJ1-6; the D gene is possibly TRBD1 (5 bases). This CDR3 is 14 amino acids long. Trimming pared 1 base from V and 10 bases from J, leaving 12 bases between. CDR1 and CDR2 from the germline V gene are SGHRS and YFSETQ. This CDR3 reads CASSLSGNGSPLHF. The CDR3 DNA reads as TGCGCCAGCAGCTTGTCAGGGAACGGATCACCCCTCCACTTT.

This clonotype was seen more than once but under ten times. V is TRBV6-2 or TRBV6-3 and J is TRBJ2-1; D ambiguous. The CDR3 loop spans 17 amino acids. Trimming left V 2 bases short and J 8 bases short, with 22 bases between. Germline assignment: CDR1 MNHEY and CDR2 SVGEGT. CDR3 nucleotide sequence: TGTGCCAGCAGTTACCCCTTATCGGAAACATATAGGGATGAGCAGTTCTTC. Amino acids: CASSYPLSETYRDEQFF.